This T cell receptor beta chain appears in the sequencing data of a study of T-cell reconstitution after alpha-beta-depleted transplantation in children. Study observations and caveats: Diversity of TCRbeta at day 60 was high in some patients, arising from surviving recipient T cells and thymic progenitors. Two months or so post-transplant, alpha-beta T cells reportedly derived from several hundred expanded graft clones. T-cell counts and diversity at one year following transplant were attributed mainly to newly produced T cells.

CDR1 LGHNA and CDR2 YSLEER come from the germline V gene. Trimming cost V 2 bases and J 6 bases; bases outside gene matches: 7. The CDR3 runs to 16 residues. Unique molecular identifiers were built into the TCRbeta library. TCRdb processed the PCR reads anew with MiXCR; each CDR3 protein has one entry. The table lists fewer than 550,000 distinct CDR3 sequences, more than 9.5% of them singletons. As to this clonotype: Its antigen is still unknown.

V is TRBV4-3 and J is TRBJ1-5; 10 nucleotides align to TRBD1. This clonotype was sampled from a female patient younger than 10 who had a stem cell transplant for aplastic anemia, so the T cells may come from the graft donor. The source was PBMCs, mostly from graft donor cells, collected 180 days after TCRalphabeta/CD19-depleted stem cell transplant. CDR3 sequence reads: CASSQPGGDRGQPQHF. The CDR3 DNA reads TGCGCCAGCAGCCAACCCGGCGGGGACAGGGGTCAGCCCCAGCATTTT.